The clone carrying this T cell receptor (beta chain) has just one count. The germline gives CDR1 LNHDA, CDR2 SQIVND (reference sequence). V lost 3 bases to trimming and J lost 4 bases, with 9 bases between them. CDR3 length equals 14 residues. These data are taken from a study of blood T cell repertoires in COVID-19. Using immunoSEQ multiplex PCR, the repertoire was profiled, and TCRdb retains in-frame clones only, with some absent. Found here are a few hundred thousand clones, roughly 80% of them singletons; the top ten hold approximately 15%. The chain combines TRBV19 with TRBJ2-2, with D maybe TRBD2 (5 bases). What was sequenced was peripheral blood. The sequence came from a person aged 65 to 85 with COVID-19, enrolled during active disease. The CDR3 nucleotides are TGTGCCAGTAGTATTTTAGGAGGCACCGGGGAGCTGTTTTTT. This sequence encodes CASSILGGTGELFF.